The clone carrying this TCR beta chain has a single count. The sample comes from a study of blood T cell repertoires in COVID-19. Libraries were prepared by immunoSEQ multiplex PCR; TCRdb keeps only in-frame clonotypes and omits some of them. The sample holds roughly 220,000 clones, about 85% seen once. The CDR3 consists of 14 residues. The V end was cut by 3 bases, the J end by 3 bases, with 12 bases between. CDR1 KGHSH and CDR2 LQKENI come from the germline V gene. This clonotype originated in a man aged 50-60 years who had recovered from COVID-19. J is TRBJ2-7 and V is TRBV18; possibly TRBD1 for D (5 bases). Sample: peripheral blood. The CDR3 is CASSPRTGLYEQYF. The DNA of the CDR3 is TGTGCCAGCTCACCTCGCACAGGCCTCTACGAGCAGTACTTC.